This T cell receptor (beta chain) was found in a study of control samples from healthy donors and cancer patients. Data came from immunoSEQ multiplex PCR; TCRdb stores just in-frame clones and leaves some out. The table lists approximately 100,000 clones, 70% to 85% of them singletons. CDR3 size: 15 residues. Looked up from germline, CDR1 is LNHDA and CDR2 is SQIVND (reference sequence). V lost 3 bases to trimming and J lost 6 bases, with 15 bases between them. This sequence was found in a man in his 70s with lung cancer. The chain uses TRBV19 and TRBJ1-5, with D possibly TRBD1 on 6 matching bases. Sequences were obtained from PBMCs. The CDR3 here is CASSMDLIGGQPQHF. The DNA for the CDR3 is TGTGCCAGTAGTATGGACCTAATAGGGGGTCAGCCCCAGCATTTT.